This is a list of T cell receptor beta chains from one sample in a study of blood T cell repertoires in COVID-19. This table comes from immunoSEQ multiplex PCR, and its TCRdb copy is limited to in-frame clones, with some not included. Among approximately 220,000 clones listed, 70% to 85% were seen once. The source material was PBMCs or T cells enriched from blood (not recorded which). The receptors shown here come from a middle-aged woman with acute COVID-19. Both conserved end residues are part of each CDR3. The D gene is left open where the match is weak. A clone size is listed for some rows: how often the clone was seen (once, few, many), or a class if it is expanded.

CDR3 | DNA | size | J | V | D
CASTGLANGAFF | TGTGCCAGCACCGGGTTGGCGAATGGAGCTTTCTTT | NA | TRBJ1-1 | TRBV25-1 | NA
CASSPGLLEFGYTF | TGTGCCAGCAGCCCTGGACTTCTGGAATTTGGCTACACCTTC | NA | TRBJ1-2 | TRBV5-8 | NA
CASSLGADTYEQYF | TGTGCCAGCAGCTTGGGTGCAGACACCTACGAGCAGTACTTC | few | TRBJ2-7 | TRBV5-4 | NA
CASSLEGQRYGYTF | TGTGCCAGCAGCTTAGAGGGACAGAGGTATGGCTACACCTTC | NA | TRBJ1-2 | TRBV7-2 | TRBD1
CASSTQDLEAFF | TGTGCCAGCAGTACACAGGACCTTGAAGCTTTCTTT | NA | TRBJ1-1 | TRBV28 | NA
CASSLGDSGSFRYNEQFF | TGTGCCAGCAGCTTAGGAGATAGCGGGAGTTTTAGGTACAATGAGCAGTTCTTC | few | TRBJ2-1 | TRBV11-3 | TRBD2
CASSDGGSTYEQYF | TGTGCCAGCAGTGATGGGGGGTCTACCTACGAGCAGTACTTC | NA | TRBJ2-7 | TRBV25-1 | NA
CASSPLTTGTGEAFF | TGTGCCAGCAGTCCCCTCACGACAGGGACGGGTGAAGCTTTCTTT | NA | TRBJ1-1 | TRBV6-5 | TRBD1
CASSVLAVYNEQFF | TGTGCCAGCAGTGTTCTAGCGGTGTACAATGAGCAGTTCTTC | once | TRBJ2-1 | TRBV2 | TRBD2
CASSQETSTAAETQYF | TGCGCCAGCAGCCAAGAGACTTCGACCGCTGCGGAGACCCAGTACTTC | NA | TRBJ2-5 | TRBV4-1 | NA
CAWSLGRFYTF | TGTGCCTGGAGTCTGGGGAGGTTCTACACCTTC | once | TRBJ1-2 | TRBV30 | NA
CASSERQGPNTIYF | TGTGCCAGCAGTGAAAGACAGGGTCCAAACACCATATATTTT | few | TRBJ1-3 | TRBV2 | TRBD1
CASSLSIAGYNEQFF | TGTGCCAGCAGCTTGTCAATAGCGGGGTACAATGAGCAGTTCTTC | NA | TRBJ2-1 | TRBV5-4 | TRBD2
CSAKGTPYNEQFF | TGCAGCGCCAAGGGGACACCCTACAATGAGCAGTTCTTC | few | TRBJ2-1 | TRBV29-1 | NA
CASSYPSGGAVETQYF | TGTGCCAGCAGTTACCCCAGCGGGGGGGCCGTGGAGACCCAGTACTTC | NA | TRBJ2-5 | TRBV6-2/TRBV6-3 | TRBD2
CASSHGNTEAFF | TGTGCCAGCAGCCACGGGAACACTGAAGCTTTCTTT | NA | TRBJ1-1 | TRBV3-1/TRBV3-2 | NA
CATSDFGRGQADNEQFF | TGTGCCACCAGTGATTTTGGGCGGGGGCAGGCGGACAATGAGCAGTTCTTC | NA | TRBJ2-1 | TRBV24-1 | NA
CASSFVQSYNEQFF | TGTGCCAGCAGCTTTGTACAATCCTACAATGAGCAGTTCTTC | NA | TRBJ2-1 | TRBV7-2 | NA
CASSHGLAGARRNYNEQFF | TGTGCCAGCAGCCATGGACTAGCGGGGGCCAGGAGAAACTACAATGAGCAGTTCTTC | NA | TRBJ2-1 | TRBV5-4 | TRBD2
CASSLIQGRTEAFF | TGTGCCAGCAGCTTAATTCAGGGGCGGACTGAAGCTTTCTTT | NA | TRBJ1-1 | TRBV5-6 | NA
CASSFTSAGELFF | TGTGCCAGCAGCTTCACTAGCGCCGGGGAGCTGTTTTTT | NA | TRBJ2-2 | TRBV7-3 | TRBD2
CASSQDRASGPYEQYF | TGTGCCAGCAGCCAAGATCGAGCTAGCGGGCCCTACGAGCAGTACTTC | NA | TRBJ2-7 | TRBV3-1/TRBV3-2 | TRBD2
CAQDKGGLTGELFF | TGTGCCCAGGACAAGGGGGGGCTGACCGGGGAGCTGTTTTTT | few | TRBJ2-2 | TRBV30 | NA
CSASVGGAGTEAFF | TGCAGTGCTAGTGTAGGGGGCGCGGGCACTGAAGCTTTCTTT | NA | TRBJ1-1 | TRBV20-1 | TRBD1
CASTGSSYNSPLHF | TGTGCCAGTACTGGGAGCTCCTATAATTCACCCCTCCACTTT | NA | TRBJ1-6 | TRBV19 | NA
CASSAVRIFNYNEQFF | TGTGCCAGCAGCGCGGTTAGGATTTTTAACTACAATGAGCAGTTCTTC | NA | TRBJ2-1 | TRBV11-2 | NA
CASSPGHQKKLFF | TGTGCCAGCAGCCCGGGACACCAGAAAAAACTGTTTTTT | NA | TRBJ1-4 | TRBV7-9 | NA
CASSPDRNNQPQHF | TGTGCCAGCTCACCGGACAGAAACAATCAGCCCCAGCATTTT | NA | TRBJ1-5 | TRBV18 | NA
CASSQMRGKNGYTF | TGTGCCAGCAGCCAAATGAGGGGGAAGAATGGCTACACCTTC | few | TRBJ1-2 | TRBV3-1/TRBV3-2 | NA
CASSESYRVYNEQFF | TGCGCCAGCAGTGAGTCGTACCGAGTATACAATGAGCAGTTCTTC | NA | TRBJ2-1 | TRBV10-2 | NA
CASSFELANSYEQYF | TGTGCCAGCAGCTTTGAGCTTGCCAATTCCTACGAGCAGTACTTC | NA | TRBJ2-7 | TRBV11-2 | NA
CASSQRQSNQPQHF | TGTGCCAGCAGTCAGCGACAGAGCAATCAGCCCCAGCATTTT | NA | TRBJ1-5 | TRBV27 | NA
CASSYSSRTEAFF | TGTGCCAGCAGTTACTCGAGCAGGACTGAAGCTTTCTTT | once | TRBJ1-1 | TRBV6-5 | NA